These 18 T cell receptor beta chains originate from one sample sequenced in a study of T cell responses to AZD1222 COVID-19 vaccine. Libraries were prepared by immunoSEQ multiplex PCR; TCRdb keeps only in-frame clonotypes and omits some of them. The sample records approximately 89,000 clones, about 90% being singletons. This sample comprised peripheral blood, obtained on day 0 of MenACWY control vaccination. The origin of the receptors is an adult in good health.

The rearrangement uses TRBV7-3 and TRBJ2-1; possibly TRBD1 or TRBD2 for D (5 bases each). The V end lost 2 bases, the J end lost 4 bases, and 15 bases lay between the germline ends. CDR1 SGHTA and CDR2 FQGTGA come from the germline V gene. The CDR3 consists of 16 residues. The CDR3 region has the DNA TGTGCCAGCAGCTTATACCTCCGGGGACCATACAATGAGCAGTTCTTC. It specifies CASSLYLRGPYNEQFF.

The sample holds one count of this clone. The J gene is TRBJ1-2, the V gene TRBV28; 9 positions agree with TRBD1. V lost 4 bases and J lost 2; bases outside the gene matches: 5. Germline assignment: CDR1 MDHEN and CDR2 SYDVKM. The CDR3 contains 15 residues. The CDR3 nucleotides are TGTGCCAGCAGTTCCCCCGGGACAGGGAACTATGGCTACACCTTC. Its protein is CASSSPGTGNYGYTF.

This chain connects TRBV5-1 to TRBJ2-5; TRBD2 aligns across 10 bases. The CDR3 is 16 amino acids. The germline CDR1 and CDR2 sequences are SGHRS and YFSETQ. Germline trimming cut 4 bases from V and 4 bases from J; bases unmatched to any gene: 10. The CDR3: CASSGGASGSGETQYF. DNA of the CDR3: TGCGCCAGCAGCGGGGGGGCTAGCGGGAGCGGAGAGACCCAGTACTTC.

J is TRBJ2-7 and V is TRBV3-1 (or the pseudogene TRBV3-2); D unclear. The V gene lost 3 bases and the J gene lost 6 bases, with 15 bases spanning the gap. The CDR3 has 14 amino acids. The germline gives CDR1 LGHDT, CDR2 YNNKEL (reference sequence). DNA of the CDR3: TGTGCCAGCAGCCACGGGCCCCTCGGAAGCGAGCAGTACTTC. The encoded protein is CASSHGPLGSEQYF.

The chain joins TRBV15 to TRBJ1-5; D gene uncertain. The CDR3 consists of 15 residues. V was pared by 0 bases and J by 6 bases, with 12 bases between. Germline loops: CDR1 LNHNV, CDR2 YYDKDF (reference sequence). The CDR3 here is CATSRDREVSQPQHF. CDR3 sequence (DNA): TGTGCCACCAGCAGAGATCGGGAGGTTAGTCAGCCCCAGCATTTT.

The chain combines TRBV18 with TRBJ1-5; the D gene is possibly TRBD1 (6 bases). In germline, CDR1 is KGHSH, CDR2 LQKENI. V lost 9 bases, J lost 7 bases, and 19 bases lay in between. The CDR3 has 14 residues. CDR3 loop: CASARGGTGQPQHF. The CDR3 DNA follows: TGTGCCAGTGCCCGGGGGGGAACAGGGCAGCCCCAGCATTTT.

This sequence joins TRBV11-3 and TRBJ2-1; a weak D match, TRBD2 (5 bases). Trimming removed 4 bases at V and 7 bases at J, with 8 bases between. The CDR3 extends over 12 amino acids. The germline V gene encodes CDR1 SGHNT and CDR2 YENEEA. The CDR3 DNA is TGTGCCAGCAGCTCCCCGGGAAATGAGCAGTTCTTC. Translation gives CASSSPGNEQFF.

The J gene is TRBJ1-1, the V gene TRBV12-3 or TRBV12-4; the D gene is possibly TRBD1 (5 bases). There are 13 residues in the CDR3. V was clipped by 8 bases and J by 0 bases, with 10 bases between them. The CDR3: CASRDGMNTEAFF. CDR3 bases: TGTGCCAGCCGGGACGGAATGAACACTGAAGCTTTCTTT.

The V gene is TRBV28, the J gene TRBJ1-2; 8 nucleotides line up with TRBD1. The germline V gene encodes CDR1 MDHEN and CDR2 SYDVKM. The length of the CDR3 is 15 residues. V lost 6 bases to trimming and J lost 5 bases; unmatched junction nucleotides: 11. The CDR3 DNA is TGTGCCAGCAGCCAGGCCGGACAGGGTGAATATGGCTACACCTTC. This encodes CASSQAGQGEYGYTF.

J is TRBJ1-4 and V is TRBV12-3 or TRBV12-4; no definite D call. The V and J ends lost 4 bases and 8 bases respectively, with 11 bases between them. The CDR3 extends over 13 amino acids. CDR3 region: CASSSQSQEKLFF. DNA for the CDR3: TGTGCCAGCAGTTCCCAAAGCCAGGAAAAACTGTTTTTT.

The chain links TRBV11-2 to TRBJ1-4, with 7 nucleotides matching TRBD1. This CDR3 is 13 amino acids long. With 6 bases clipped from V and 5 bases from J, the junction kept 3 bases outside the gene matches. Germline CDR1 reads SGHAT; CDR2 reads FQNNGV. CDR3: CASRRGQNEKLFF. DNA of the CDR3: TGTGCCAGCAGGAGGGGACAGAATGAAAAACTGTTTTTT.

The V call is TRBV18, the J call TRBJ1-4; D might be TRBD1 (5 bases). The CDR3 contains 15 residues. Germline-derived CDR1 and CDR2 are KGHSH and LQKENI. The V gene lost 2 bases and the J gene lost 5 bases, with 12 bases spanning the gap. The CDR3 here is CASSPNEGANEKLFF. The CDR3 DNA reads as TGTGCCAGCTCACCAAATGAAGGGGCGAATGAAAAACTGTTTTTT. The full variable domain, with the rest looked up from reference TRBV18 and TRBJ1-4, is NAGVMQNPRHLVRRRGQEARLRCSPMKGHSHVYWYRQLPEEGLKFMVYLQKENIIDESGMPKERFSAEFPKEGPSILRIQQVVRGDSAAYFCASSPNEGANEKLFFGSGTQLSVL.

The V and J genes are TRBV30 and TRBJ1-3; TRBD1 matches 7 bases. CDR1 and CDR2 (germline): GTSNPN, SVGIG (reference sequence). The CDR3 loop spans 15 amino acids. J lost 0 bases, V lost 5 bases, and 7 bases had no gene match. CDR3 DNA sequence: TGTGCCTGGTCGGGACAGCTTAACTCTGGAAACACCATATATTTT. This gives the protein CAWSGQLNSGNTIYF. The full variable domain, in which reference TRBV30 and TRBJ1-3 provide the parts outside the CDR3, is SQTIHQWPATLVQPVGSPLSLECTVEGTSNPNLYWYRQAAGRGLQLLFYSVGIGQISSEVPQNLSASRPQDRQFILSSKKLLLSDSGFYLCAWSGQLNSGNTIYFGEGSWLTVV.

J is TRBJ1-3 and V is TRBV11-2; maybe TRBD1 (6 bases). Germline V CDR1 and CDR2: SGHAT, FQNNGV. The CDR3 has 13 residues. V gave up 4 bases and J gave up 5 bases, with 9 bases separating them. CDR3: CASSWGQRNTIYF. The CDR3 DNA reads TGTGCCAGCAGCTGGGGACAACGAAACACCATATATTTT.

The rearrangement uses TRBV5-5 and TRBJ2-3; TRBD2 matches 7 bases. The V gene's germline CDR1 is SGHKS and CDR2 YYEKEE (reference sequence). V was pared by 4 bases and J by 3 bases, with 11 bases of the junction left unmatched. The CDR3 sequence is 16 residues long. This CDR3 reads CASSPQGGRGTDTQYF. Written as DNA, the CDR3 is TGTGCCAGCAGCCCCCAGGGCGGGAGAGGGACAGATACGCAGTATTTT.

This clone was counted a single time. The V and J genes are TRBV18 and TRBJ2-2; possibly TRBD1 for D (6 bases). The V end lost 8 bases, the J end lost 1 base, and 20 bases lay between the germline ends. The germline gives CDR1 KGHSH, CDR2 LQKENI. The CDR3 runs 17 residues. The DNA of the CDR3 is TGTGCCAGCCTCCTGCGTCCCGGACAGAGGAACACCGGGGAGCTGTTTTTT. It specifies CASLLRPGQRNTGELFF.

This chain joins TRBV3-1 (or the pseudogene TRBV3-2) and TRBJ2-5; D remains ambiguous. The CDR3 runs to 13 residues. Germline assignment: CDR1 LGHDT and CDR2 YNNKEL (reference sequence). V gave up 1 base and J gave up 2 bases, with 5 bases separating them. CDR3 bases: TGTGCCAGCAGCCAAGTTTTACAAGAGACCCAGTACTTC. Translated, it gives CASSQVLQETQYF.

The table lists this clone with a count of one. The rearrangement uses TRBV6-5 and TRBJ1-3, with D possibly being TRBD1 (5 bases). Trimming took off 0 bases at V and 4 bases at J, with 13 bases between the two ends. Germline V CDR1 and CDR2: MNHEY, SVGAGI. This CDR3 region has 16 residues. This chain's CDR3 is CASSYSSGDLGNTIYF. The CDR3, as DNA: TGTGCCAGCAGTTACTCATCGGGGGACCTCGGAAACACCATATATTTT.